These 28 T cell receptor beta chains share one sample of origin, sequenced in a study of T cell responses to AZD1222 COVID-19 vaccine. Profiled with immunoSEQ multiplex PCR; TCRdb holds only in-frame clones, not every one. Found here are 95,000 to 150,000 clones, roughly 90% of them singletons; the top ten hold approximately 2.6%. The sequenced sample was peripheral blood, obtained 28 days after the second AZD1222 dose. All receptors derive from an adult who received the AZD1222 COVID-19 vaccine.

The gene calls are TRBV19 and TRBJ2-1; 15 positions match TRBD2. The CDR3 contains 15 residues. V dropped 5 bases and J dropped 9; count of bases not matched to a gene: 5. Per the germline V gene, CDR1 is LNHDA and CDR2 is SQIVND (reference sequence). The CDR3 DNA follows: TGTGCCAGTAGTGCCCGGACTAGCGGGGGGGGTGAGCAGTTCTTC. Protein sequence: CASSARTSGGGEQFF.

The chain uses TRBV19 and TRBJ2-2, with D possibly being TRBD1 (6 bases). CDR3 length equals 14 residues. Trimming shortened V by 4 bases and J by 5 bases, and 11 bases separated the two germline ends. Per germline, CDR1 LNHDA and CDR2 SQIVND (reference sequence). CDR3 DNA sequence: TGTGCCAGTAGTACACAGGGATTGACCGGGGAGCTGTTTTTT. Translated: CASSTQGLTGELFF.

The V and J genes are TRBV7-2 and TRBJ2-3; D is uncertain. CDR1 is SGHTA, CDR2 FQGNSA, per germline. The CDR3 runs 14 residues. V gave up 0 bases and J gave up 5 bases, with 9 bases separating them. CDR3 protein: CASSLAGIGDTQYF. As DNA, the CDR3 is TGTGCCAGCAGCTTAGCAGGGATCGGAGATACGCAGTATTTT.

The chain recombines TRBV4-1 with TRBJ2-1; D ambiguous. Trimming took 4 bases from V and 1 from J, leaving 11 bases between them. The CDR3 length is 15 residues. Per the germline V gene, CDR1 is MGHRA and CDR2 is YSYEKL. The CDR3 coding sequence is TGCGCCAGCAGCCGGAACACTTTATCCTACAATGAGCAGTTCTTC. Its protein product is CASSRNTLSYNEQFF.

This chain connects TRBV6-5 to TRBJ1-2; D not certain. Trimming removed 6 bases at V and 2 bases at J, with 10 bases between. CDR3 length: 13 residues. Per the germline V gene, CDR1 is MNHEY and CDR2 is SVGAGI. This chain's CDR3 is CASRTRNNYGYTF. CDR3 DNA: TGTGCCAGCAGGACAAGGAACAACTATGGCTACACCTTC.

The CDR3 spells CASITKDREILCTGELFF. DNA for the CDR3: TGTGCCAGCATCACAAAGGACAGGGAGATCCTCTGCACCGGGGAGCTGTTTTTT. The chain joins TRBV21-1 to TRBJ2-2; TRBD1 is the table's D call, not checked against the DNA. TRBV21-1 is marked as a pseudogene. This CDR3 spans 18 amino acids.

Points on this clone: Other DNA sequences of this sample code for an identical CDR3. V gene TRBV18 combines with J gene TRBJ1-2; a weak D match, TRBD1 (5 bases). V shed 2 bases and J shed 2 bases, with 6 bases lying between them. This CDR3 has 13 amino acids. The V gene's germline CDR1 is KGHSH and CDR2 LQKENI. CDR3 DNA: TGTGCCAGCTCACCAGGGGGAAACTATGGCTACACCTTC. Translating it yields CASSPGGNYGYTF.

The chain employs TRBV9 and TRBJ2-2; 7 nucleotides match TRBD1. Losses at the gene ends were 4 bases for V and 5 bases for J; bases not matched to a gene: 8. The CDR3 has 15 amino acids. Per the germline V gene, CDR1 is SGDLS and CDR2 is YYNGEE. CDR3 in amino acids: CASSFSPQGTGELFF. The CDR3 DNA follows: TGTGCCAGCAGCTTTTCTCCACAGGGGACCGGGGAGCTGTTTTTT.

The chain links TRBV7-2 to TRBJ1-3, with D possibly being TRBD1 (6 bases). CDR3 size: 17 residues. Germline lookup yields CDR1 SGHTA and CDR2 FQGNSA. V lost 3 bases and J 0 bases, leaving 15 bases between the germline ends. DNA of the CDR3: TGTGCCAGCAGCTTGGGGACACTTACTAGCTCTGGAAACACCATATATTTT. Translation: CASSLGTLTSSGNTIYF.

The sample holds one count of this clone. The CDR3 DNA is TGTGCCAGCAGCCAGACAGCTAACACTGAAGCTTTCTTT. It codes for CASSQTANTEAFF. This chain uses TRBV6-1 with TRBJ1-1, with D perhaps TRBD1 (5 bases). V was trimmed by 6 bases and J by 2 bases, leaving 10 bases between them. Germline assignment: CDR1 MNHNS and CDR2 SASEGT. This CDR3 contains 13 residues.

The chain uses TRBV7-3 and TRBJ2-2, with a weak D call TRBD1 (6 bases). Germline lookup yields CDR1 SGHTA and CDR2 FQGTGA. The CDR3 covers 14 residues. Trimming stripped 4 bases from V and 8 bases from J, with 14 bases between. In DNA form, the CDR3 reads TGTGCCAGCAGCTCACAAGGGGGTTTGGGGGAGCTGTTTTTT. It translates to CASSSQGGLGELFF.

This rearrangement joins TRBV9 to TRBJ1-1; D possibly corresponds to TRBD1 (5 bases). Germline V gene data show CDR1 as SGDLS and CDR2 as YYNGEE. Trimming took 4 bases from V and 0 from J, leaving 13 bases between them. The length of the CDR3 is 15 residues. CDR3 protein: CASSLQGYMNTEAFF. For the CDR3, the DNA is TGTGCCAGCAGCCTCCAGGGTTACATGAACACTGAAGCTTTCTTT.

This chain connects TRBV29-1 to TRBJ1-1; D unclear. This CDR3 spans 12 amino acids. Germline lookup yields CDR1 SQVTM and CDR2 ANQGSEA. Trimming took 7 bases from V and 4 from J, leaving 13 bases between them. The CDR3 loop is CSGGSGSTEAFF. CDR3 coding DNA: TGCAGCGGGGGATCGGGCTCCACTGAAGCTTTCTTT. The entire variable domain, with the rest obtained from reference TRBV29-1 and TRBJ1-1, is as follows: SAVISQKPSRDICQRGTSLTIQCQVDSQVTMMFWYRQQPGQSLTLIATANQGSEATYESGFVIDKFPISRPNLTFSTLTVSNMSPEDSSIYLCSGGSGSTEAFFGQGTRLTVV.

This sequence joins TRBV6-2 or TRBV6-3 and TRBJ1-1; D is possibly TRBD1 (5 bases). Germline V gene lookup returns CDR1 MNHEY and CDR2 SVGEGT. Trimming left V 5 bases short and J 9 bases short, with 16 bases between. CDR3 length: 13 amino acids. CDR3 sequence reads: CASSEGDRAKAFF. The DNA of the CDR3 is TGTGCCAGCAGTGAGGGAGACAGAGCCAAAGCTTTCTTT.

The chain employs TRBV7-6 and TRBJ1-2; no firm D call. The CDR3 covers 11 residues. Per the germline V gene, CDR1 is SGHVS and CDR2 is FNYEAQ. V gave up 4 bases and J gave up 8 bases, with 8 bases separating them. CDR3 sequence: CASSSPFGYTF. CDR3 in DNA: TGTGCCAGCAGCTCCCCATTCGGCTACACCTTC.

This chain uses TRBV5-6 with TRBJ1-1; the D is unclear. Per germline, CDR1 SGHDT and CDR2 YYEEEE. CDR3 length: 13 residues. V lost 5 bases to trimming and J lost 0 bases, with 8 bases between them. DNA of the CDR3: TGTGCCAGCAGAAGCCGCATGAACACTGAAGCTTTCTTT. Translated, it gives CASRSRMNTEAFF. The full variable domain, in which reference TRBV5-6 and TRBJ1-1 provide the parts outside the CDR3, is DAGVTQSPTHLIKTRGQQVTLRCSPKSGHDTVSWYQQALGQGPQFIFQYYEEEERQRGNFPDRFSGHQFPNYSSELNVNALLLGDSALYLCASRSRMNTEAFFGQGTRLTVV.

The rearrangement links TRBV7-2 to TRBJ1-6, with 7 bases matching TRBD1. The V and J ends lost 5 bases and 6 bases, in that order; junction bases with no gene match: 1. Germline V gene data show CDR1 as SGHTA and CDR2 as FQGNSA. This CDR3 region has 13 residues. For the CDR3, the DNA is TGTGCCAGCAGCCGGGACAGTAATTCACCCCTCCACTTT. Translation gives CASSRDSNSPLHF.

The rearrangement joins TRBV3-1 (or the pseudogene TRBV3-2) to TRBJ1-2; no firm D call. Germline V gene sequence: CDR1 LGHDT, CDR2 YNNKEL (reference sequence). This CDR3 is 12 amino acids long. V was clipped by 3 bases and J by 9 bases, with 11 bases between them. CDR3 sequence reads: CASSHSTPCYTF. The CDR3 coding sequence is TGTGCCAGCAGCCATTCGACCCCCTGCTACACCTTC.

The V and J genes are TRBV5-8 and TRBJ1-1; tentatively, D is TRBD1 (5 bases). CDR1 and CDR2 (germline): SGHTS, YDEGEE. The V end was cut by 3 bases, the J end by 8 bases, with 11 bases between. The CDR3 is 12 residues long. CDR3 sequence (DNA): TGTGCCAGCAGCTACCTACAGGTAGAAGCTTTCTTT. Its translation is CASSYLQVEAFF. The variable domain in full, completed from reference TRBV5-8 and TRBJ1-1, reads EAGVTQSPTHLIKTRGQQATLRCSPISGHTSVYWYQQALGLGLQFLLWYDEGEERNRGNFPPRFSGRQFPNYSSELNVNALELEDSALYLCASSYLQVEAFFGQGTRLTVV.

The rearrangement joins TRBV7-2 to TRBJ1-1; D possibly corresponds to TRBD1 (6 bases). This CDR3 is built from 14 residues. V was clipped by 7 bases and J by 11 bases, with 23 bases between them. CDR1 SGHTA and CDR2 FQGNSA come from the germline V gene. The CDR3 here is CASTSAGRGIRAFF. CDR3 nucleotide sequence: TGTGCCAGCACCTCGGCGGGCAGGGGAATTCGGGCTTTCTTT.

This clone showed up just once. V usage is TRBV28 and J usage is TRBJ1-2; no definite D call. Germline V gene sequence: CDR1 MDHEN, CDR2 SYDVKM. The CDR3 extends over 17 amino acids. Trimming removed 8 bases from V and 7 bases from J, with 29 bases in between. The CDR3 DNA is TGTGCCAGCCCCAATAGGCGTGGAGACCCCTTAATAGCTGGCTACACCTTC. Its protein is CASPNRRGDPLIAGYTF.

The chain combines TRBV11-2 with TRBJ1-3; D is ambiguous. Trimming shortened V by 5 bases and J by 0 bases, and 11 bases separated the two germline ends. Germline V lookup: CDR1 SGHAT, CDR2 FQNNGV. This CDR3 has 15 residues. The CDR3 loop reads CASSSRVGSGNTIYF. CDR3 sequence (DNA): TGTGCCAGCAGCAGCCGGGTTGGCTCTGGAAACACCATATATTTT.

V gene TRBV4-3 combines with J gene TRBJ1-5; no firm D call. Germline-derived CDR1 and CDR2 are LGHNA and YSLEER. V lost 0 bases, J lost 2 bases, and 5 bases lay in between. This CDR3 has 14 amino acids. CDR3 DNA: TGCGCCAGCAGCCAAGATTCAGGCAATCAGCCCCAGCATTTT. Residues: CASSQDSGNQPQHF.

The CDR3 DNA reads as TGTGCCAGCAGCTTGGCGCGGGAGACCCAGTACTTC. Translation gives CASSLARETQYF. The chain has TRBV5-6 and TRBJ2-5; D is ambiguous. This CDR3 has 12 amino acids. CDR1 is SGHDT and CDR2 is YYEEEE in the germline V gene. V lost 0 bases, J lost 5 bases, and 5 bases lay in between.

The chain employs TRBV5-4 and TRBJ2-2, with D tentatively TRBD1 (6 bases). V was trimmed by 0 bases and J by 5 bases, leaving 14 bases between them. The CDR3 consists of 16 residues. Germline assignment: CDR1 SGHNT and CDR2 YYREEE (reference sequence). CDR3 region: CASSLGRRQETGELFF. For the CDR3, the DNA is TGTGCCAGCAGCTTGGGGAGGAGACAGGAGACCGGGGAGCTGTTTTTT.

This chain joins TRBV12-3 or TRBV12-4 and TRBJ2-7; no definite D call. V was shortened by 5 bases and J by 0 bases, with 5 bases between the two germline ends. This CDR3 comprises 12 residues. The CDR3 loop reads CASSDFSYEQYF. DNA of the CDR3: TGTGCCAGCAGTGACTTCTCCTACGAGCAGTACTTC.

The J gene is TRBJ1-2, the V gene TRBV9; 8 bases are shared with TRBD1. Germline assignment: CDR1 SGDLS and CDR2 YYNGEE. V lost 0 bases and J lost 1; bases outside the gene matches: 11. The CDR3 has 18 residues. CDR3 DNA: TGTGCCAGCAGCGTAGGAAGGACAGGGCCGCAGGTTAACTATGGCTACACCTTC. Protein product: CASSVGRTGPQVNYGYTF.

This chain uses TRBV6-6 with TRBJ1-2, with no clear D. Germline V lookup: CDR1 MNHNY, CDR2 SVGAGI (reference sequence). The CDR3 extends over 15 amino acids. V lost 2 bases and J lost 6, with 16 bases in between. CDR3 sequence reads: CASSYEQSRPHGYTF. Written as DNA, the CDR3 is TGTGCCAGCAGTTACGAACAGTCTCGCCCCCATGGCTACACCTTC.